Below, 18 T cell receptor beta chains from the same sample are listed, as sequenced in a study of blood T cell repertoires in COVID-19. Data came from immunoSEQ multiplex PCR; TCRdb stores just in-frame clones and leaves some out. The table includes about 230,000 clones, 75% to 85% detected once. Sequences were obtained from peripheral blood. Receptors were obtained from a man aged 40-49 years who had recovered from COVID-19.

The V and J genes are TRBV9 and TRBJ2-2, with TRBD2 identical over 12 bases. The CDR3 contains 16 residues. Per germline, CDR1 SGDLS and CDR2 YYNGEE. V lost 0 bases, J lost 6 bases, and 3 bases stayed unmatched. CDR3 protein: CASSVGLAGESGELFF. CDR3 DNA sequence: TGTGCCAGCAGCGTAGGACTAGCGGGAGAATCCGGGGAGCTGTTTTTT.

The CDR3 is CASSGGTLDYGYTF. CDR3 nucleotide sequence: TGTGCCAGCAGCGGTGGGACACTAGACTATGGCTACACCTTC. The chain links TRBV7-9 to TRBJ1-2, with D possibly being TRBD1 (6 bases). Germline CDR1 is SEHNR and CDR2 is FQNEAQ (reference sequence). Trimming removed 5 bases at V and 3 bases at J, with 13 bases between. The length of the CDR3 is 14 residues. The entire variable domain, with the rest obtained from reference TRBV7-9 and TRBJ1-2, is as follows: DTGVSQNPRHKITKRGQNVTFRCDPISEHNRLYWYRQTLGQGPEFLTYFQNEAQLEKSRLLSDRFSAERPKGSFSTLEIQRTEQGDSAMYLCASSGGTLDYGYTFGSGTRLTVV.

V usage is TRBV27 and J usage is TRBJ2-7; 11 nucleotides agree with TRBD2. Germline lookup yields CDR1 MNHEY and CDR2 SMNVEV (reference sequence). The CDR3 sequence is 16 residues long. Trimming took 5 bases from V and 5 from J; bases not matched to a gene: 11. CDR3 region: CASSTISLAGAHEQYF. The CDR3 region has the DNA TGTGCCAGCAGTACAATCTCACTAGCGGGAGCTCACGAGCAGTACTTC.

CDR3: CASSAIGGAIGGYTF. CDR3 nucleotides: TGTGCCAGCAGTGCCATCGGGGGGGCGATTGGTGGCTACACCTTC. V usage is TRBV6-2 or TRBV6-3 and J usage is TRBJ1-2; tentatively, D is TRBD1 (6 bases). V was clipped by 5 bases and J by 7 bases, with 20 bases between them. Per the germline V gene, CDR1 is MNHEY and CDR2 is SVGEGT. The CDR3 has 15 amino acids.

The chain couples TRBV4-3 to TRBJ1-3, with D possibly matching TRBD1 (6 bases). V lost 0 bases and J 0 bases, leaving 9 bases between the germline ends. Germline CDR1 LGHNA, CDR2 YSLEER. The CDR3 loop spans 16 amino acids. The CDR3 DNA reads TGCGCCAGCAGCCAAGACGGGACAAGCTCTGGAAACACCATATATTTT. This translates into CASSQDGTSSGNTIYF.

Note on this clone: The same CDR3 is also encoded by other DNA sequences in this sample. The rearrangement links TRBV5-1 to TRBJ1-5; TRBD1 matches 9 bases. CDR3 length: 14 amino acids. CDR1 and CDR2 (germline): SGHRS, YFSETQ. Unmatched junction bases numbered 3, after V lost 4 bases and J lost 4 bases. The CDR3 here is CASSPGTGNQPQHF. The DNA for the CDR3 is TGCGCCAGCAGCCCCGGGACAGGGAATCAGCCCCAGCATTTT.

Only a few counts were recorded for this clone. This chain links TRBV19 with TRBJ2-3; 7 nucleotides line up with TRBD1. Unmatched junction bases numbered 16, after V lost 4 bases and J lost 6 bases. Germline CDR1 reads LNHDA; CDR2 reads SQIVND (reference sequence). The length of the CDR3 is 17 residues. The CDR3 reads CASSKGAQVGHSDTQYF. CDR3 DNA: TGTGCCAGTAGTAAGGGGGCCCAGGTTGGCCATTCGGATACGCAGTATTTT.

The CDR3 protein is CAWSRGGVGQFF. CDR3 sequence (DNA): TGTGCCTGGAGCAGGGGAGGGGTCGGGCAGTTCTTC. The chain combines TRBV30 with TRBJ2-1; tentative D call: TRBD2 (7 bases). The CDR3 consists of 12 residues. Germline V gene data show CDR1 as GTSNPN and CDR2 as SVGIG (reference sequence). The V gene lost 3 bases and the J gene lost 12 bases, with 15 bases spanning the gap.

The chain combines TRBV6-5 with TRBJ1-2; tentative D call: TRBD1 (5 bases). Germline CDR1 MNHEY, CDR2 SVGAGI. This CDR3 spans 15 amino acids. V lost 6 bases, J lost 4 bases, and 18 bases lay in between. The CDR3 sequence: CASSPTTGGIYGYTF. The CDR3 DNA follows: TGTGCCAGCAGCCCCACTACCGGGGGGATCTATGGCTACACCTTC.

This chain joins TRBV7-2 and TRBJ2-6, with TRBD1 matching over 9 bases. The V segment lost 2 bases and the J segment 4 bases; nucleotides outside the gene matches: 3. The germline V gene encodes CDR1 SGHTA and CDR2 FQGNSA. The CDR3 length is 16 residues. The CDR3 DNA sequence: TGTGCCAGCAGCTTAAGGACAGGGGCCGGGGCCAACGTCCTGACTTTC. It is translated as CASSLRTGAGANVLTF.

Written as DNA, the CDR3 is TGTGCCAGCAGTTACCCTAGAGGAGCAACTAATGAAAAACTGTTTTTT. Amino acids: CASSYPRGATNEKLFF. The V gene is TRBV6-6, the J gene TRBJ1-4; the D is unclear. The CDR3 contains 16 residues. CDR1 and CDR2 (germline): MNHNY, SVGAGI (reference sequence). Trimming took off 2 bases at V and 0 bases at J, with 10 bases between the two ends.

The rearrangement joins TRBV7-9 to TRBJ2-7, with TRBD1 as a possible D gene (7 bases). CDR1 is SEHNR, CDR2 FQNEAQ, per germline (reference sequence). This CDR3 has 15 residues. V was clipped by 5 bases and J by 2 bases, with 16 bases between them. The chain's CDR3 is CASSHGGGSTYEQYF. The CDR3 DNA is TGTGCCAGCAGCCATGGAGGGGGCAGTACCTACGAGCAGTACTTC.

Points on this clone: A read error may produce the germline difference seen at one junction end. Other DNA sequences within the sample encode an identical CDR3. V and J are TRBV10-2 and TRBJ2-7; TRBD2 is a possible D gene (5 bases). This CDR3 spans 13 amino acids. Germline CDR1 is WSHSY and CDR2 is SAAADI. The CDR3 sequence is CATLGGSPYEQYF. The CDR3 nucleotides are TGCGCCACGCTAGGAGGAAGTCCCTACGAGCAGTATTTC.

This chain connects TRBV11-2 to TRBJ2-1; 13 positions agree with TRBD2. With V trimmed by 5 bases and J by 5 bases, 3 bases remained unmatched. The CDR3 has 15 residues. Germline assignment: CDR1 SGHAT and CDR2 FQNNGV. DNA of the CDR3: TGTGCCAGCAGCCCTACTAGCGGGGGGGACAATGAGCAGTTCTTC. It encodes CASSPTSGGDNEQFF. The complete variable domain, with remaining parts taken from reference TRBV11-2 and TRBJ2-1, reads EAGVAQSPRYKIIEKRQSVAFWCNPISGHATLYWYQQILGQGPKLLIQFQNNGVVDDSQLPKDRFSAERLKGVDSTLKIQPAKLEDSAVYLCASSPTSGGDNEQFFGPGTRLTVL.

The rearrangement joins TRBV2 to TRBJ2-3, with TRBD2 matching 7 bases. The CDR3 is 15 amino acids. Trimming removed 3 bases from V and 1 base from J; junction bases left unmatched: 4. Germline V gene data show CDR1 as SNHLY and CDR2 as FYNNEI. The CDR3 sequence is CASSDVGLGTDTQYF. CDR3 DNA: TGTGCCAGCAGTGATGTAGGACTAGGCACAGATACGCAGTATTTT.

CDR3 sequence: CATSILRTDSRDEAFF. For the CDR3, the DNA is TGTGCCACCAGCATTCTTAGGACAGATAGTCGAGATGAAGCTTTCTTT. J is TRBJ1-1 and V is TRBV15; D might be TRBD1 (6 bases). CDR3 size: 16 residues. Trimming cost V 4 bases and J 7 bases, with 22 bases left between them. The V gene's germline CDR1 is LNHNV and CDR2 YYDKDF (reference sequence).

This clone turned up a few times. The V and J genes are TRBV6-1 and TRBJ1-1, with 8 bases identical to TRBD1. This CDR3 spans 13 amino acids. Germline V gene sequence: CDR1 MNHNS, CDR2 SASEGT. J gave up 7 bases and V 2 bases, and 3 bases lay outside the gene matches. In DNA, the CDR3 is TGTGCCAGCAGTGAACACAGGGGGAGTGAAGCTTTCTTT. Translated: CASSEHRGSEAFF.

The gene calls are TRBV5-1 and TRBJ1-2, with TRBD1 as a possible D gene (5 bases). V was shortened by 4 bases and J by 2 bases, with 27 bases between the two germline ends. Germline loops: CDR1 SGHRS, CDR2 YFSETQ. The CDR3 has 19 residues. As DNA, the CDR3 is TGCGCCAGCAGCCCGGGACTGGGAGGGGCGGGCTCGTTCAACTATGGCTACACCTTC. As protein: CASSPGLGGAGSFNYGYTF.